Each of the 24 T cell receptor beta chains below was sequenced from the same sample in a study of response to subunit inactivated influenza vaccine. TCRdb fed the RT-PCR reads into MiXCR, producing one record per CDR3 protein. The sample holds over 300,000 distinct CDR3 sequences, 21% seen once. Here the sequenced sample was PBMCs from blood, taken around 22 months after vaccination. The receptors were sampled from a man aged 45 to 75 who received an inactivated influenza vaccine.

The rearrangement joins TRBV4-2 to TRBJ2-3, with 8 bases aligning to TRBD2. V gave up 4 bases and J gave up 0 bases; unmatched junction bases: 9. The V gene's germline CDR1 is LGHNA and CDR2 YNFKEQ. The CDR3 is 17 residues long. In nucleotides, the CDR3 is TGTGCCAGCAGCCTTGGACTAGCAGTGACTAGCACAGATACGCAGTATTTT. It codes for CASSLGLAVTSTDTQYF.

The V and J genes are TRBV20-1 and TRBJ2-3; tentative D call: TRBD2 (6 bases). From germline, CDR1 is DFQATT and CDR2 SNEGSKA (reference sequence). This CDR3 has 13 residues. The V and J ends lost 0 bases and 7 bases respectively, with 11 bases between them. In DNA form, the CDR3 reads TGCAGTGCTAGAGACCCCGGGGGACATACGCAGTATTTT. Its translation: CSARDPGGHTQYF.

The chain carries TRBV5-1 and TRBJ2-1; TRBD2 agrees at 13 bases. This CDR3 region has 14 residues. Germline V gene data show CDR1 as SGHRS and CDR2 as YFSETQ. The V segment lost 4 bases and the J segment 9 bases; nucleotides outside the gene matches: 4. The CDR3 sequence is CASSGTSGNFEQFF. The CDR3 coding sequence is TGCGCCAGCAGCGGGACTAGCGGGAATTTTGAGCAGTTCTTC.

J is TRBJ1-4 and V is TRBV4-2; tentatively, D is TRBD1 (5 bases). CDR3 size: 18 residues. V lost 3 bases and J lost 0, with 17 bases in between. The V gene's germline CDR1 is LGHNA and CDR2 YNFKEQ. CDR3 DNA: TGTGCCAGCAGCCAGGGAATTCAGGGCGGGGCAACTAATGAAAAACTGTTTTTT. This sequence encodes CASSQGIQGGATNEKLFF.

This chain uses TRBV20-1 with TRBJ2-4; 7 bases match TRBD2. CDR3 length: 14 residues. Germline lookup yields CDR1 DFQATT and CDR2 SNEGSKA (reference sequence). The trim removed 2 bases at V and 7 bases at J, leaving 8 bases unmatched. The CDR3 loop is CSARLPGGANIQYF. The CDR3 DNA reads as TGCAGTGCTAGACTACCGGGAGGTGCGAACATTCAGTACTTC.

This chain uses TRBV6-2 or TRBV6-3 with TRBJ2-2, with D perhaps TRBD1 (6 bases). The CDR3 spans 14 residues. Trimming stripped 7 bases from V and 3 bases from J, with 12 bases between. The germline V gene has CDR1 MNHEY and CDR2 SVGEGT. CDR3 nucleotides: TGTGCCAGCACCGACCAGGGGTACACCGGGGAGCTGTTTTTT. Protein product: CASTDQGYTGELFF.

The chain carries TRBV6-1 and TRBJ1-3, with no clear D. Germline CDR1 is MNHNS and CDR2 is SASEGT. The V end lost 2 bases, the J end lost 0 bases, and 11 bases lay between the germline ends. The CDR3 totals 16 residues. The CDR3 nucleotides are TGTGCCAGCAGTGAACGCGCCGGTGGCTCTGGAAACACCATATATTTT. It encodes CASSERAGGSGNTIYF.

CDR3 residues: CASSEDGNSGNTIYF. In DNA form, the CDR3 reads TGTGCCAGCAGCGAAGACGGGAACTCTGGAAACACCATATATTTT. V and J are TRBV9 and TRBJ1-3; D is unclear. The ends were cut back, 3 bases at V and 0 bases at J, with 10 bases in the middle. CDR1 and CDR2 (germline): SGDLS, YYNGEE. CDR3 size: 15 residues. Drawing the rest from reference TRBV9 and TRBJ1-3, the complete variable domain is DSGVTQTPKHLITATGQRVTLRCSPRSGDLSVYWYQQSLDQGLQFLIQYYNGEERAKGNILERFSAQQFPDLHSELNLSSLELGDSALYFCASSEDGNSGNTIYFGEGSWLTVV.

V usage is TRBV4-3 and J usage is TRBJ1-3; perhaps TRBD1 as D (5 bases). The CDR3 is 14 residues long. The V end lost 4 bases, the J end lost 4 bases, and 11 bases lay between the germline ends. The germline CDR1 and CDR2 sequences are LGHNA and YSLEER. As DNA, the CDR3 is TGCGCCAGCAGCCCCGAGGGGCAGGGAAACACCATATATTTT. Translating it yields CASSPEGQGNTIYF.

This clonotype was seen more than once but under ten times. The J gene is TRBJ1-4, the V gene TRBV7-8; maybe TRBD1 (6 bases). CDR3 size: 14 residues. Trimming removed 5 bases at V and 8 bases at J, with 15 bases between. Germline-derived CDR1 and CDR2 are SGHVS and FQNEAQ. CDR3 loop: CASSGQPRREKLFF. As DNA, the CDR3 is TGTGCCAGCAGCGGACAGCCCCGAAGGGAAAAACTGTTTTTT.

This clonotype was recorded once. V usage is TRBV12-3 or TRBV12-4 and J usage is TRBJ2-3; the D is unclear. V lost 0 bases and J 2 bases, leaving 15 bases between the germline ends. The CDR3 contains 17 residues. The CDR3 is CASSLALRGGPTDTQYF. The CDR3 DNA reads as TGTGCCAGCAGTTTAGCGCTTAGAGGCGGTCCCACAGATACGCAGTATTTT.

This chain joins TRBV6-2 or TRBV6-3 and TRBJ1-5; 7 bases line up with TRBD1. Per the germline V gene, CDR1 is MNHEY and CDR2 is SVGEGT. The CDR3 totals 15 residues. J was trimmed by 2 bases and V by 6 bases; bases with no gene match: 7. In DNA, the CDR3 is TGTGCCAGCAGCACCACAGGGGTCGGCAATCAGCCCCAGCATTTT. Its protein product is CASSTTGVGNQPQHF.

V and J are TRBV7-9 and TRBJ1-2; D gene uncertain. The CDR3 covers 13 residues. V was trimmed by 2 bases and J by 8 bases, leaving 12 bases between them. In germline, CDR1 is SEHNR, CDR2 FQNEAQ (reference sequence). The CDR3 coding sequence is TGTGCCAGCAGCTTACCCCCCAGGAGCGGCTACACCTTC. Residues: CASSLPPRSGYTF.

The V call is TRBV10-2, the J call TRBJ2-5, with no clear D. The V gene lost 3 bases and the J gene lost 4 bases, with 6 bases spanning the gap. CDR1 and CDR2 from the germline V gene are WSHSY and SAAADI. The CDR3 loop spans 12 amino acids. The chain's CDR3 is CASSDLGETQYF. The CDR3 DNA reads TGCGCCAGCAGTGACTTGGGAGAGACCCAGTACTTC.

This clonotype was seen more than once but under ten times. The J gene is TRBJ1-1, the V gene TRBV4-3; a weak D match, TRBD1 (6 bases). Trimming cost V 2 bases and J 1 base, with 11 bases left between them. Germline V lookup: CDR1 LGHNA, CDR2 YSLEER. There are 15 residues in the CDR3. The CDR3 sequence: CASSQTLDRNTEAFF. The CDR3 bases are TGCGCCAGCAGCCAAACCTTGGACAGGAACACTGAAGCTTTCTTT.

A few counts support this clonotype. This rearrangement joins TRBV20-1 to TRBJ1-4; weak D call: TRBD1 (5 bases). The CDR3 is made up of 15 amino acids. The V gene's germline CDR1 is DFQATT and CDR2 SNEGSKA (reference sequence). V lost 5 bases and J lost 5, with 18 bases in between. The CDR3, as DNA: TGCAGTGCTCTAGGTGGGGGAGGAGGGAATGAAAAACTGTTTTTT. Its protein is CSALGGGGGNEKLFF.

The genes are TRBV4-3 and TRBJ1-2, with a weak D call TRBD1 (5 bases). This CDR3 has 14 amino acids. CDR1 is LGHNA, CDR2 YSLEER, per germline. The V end was cut by 0 bases, the J end by 4 bases, with 9 bases between. The CDR3 reads CASSQDRGIYGYTF. CDR3 coding DNA: TGCGCCAGCAGCCAAGATCGGGGGATCTATGGCTACACCTTC.

The gene calls are TRBV6-5 and TRBJ1-6; no firm D call. The CDR3 sequence is 16 residues long. The V end lost 4 bases, the J end lost 0 bases, and 10 bases lay between the germline ends. Germline CDR1 MNHEY, CDR2 SVGAGI. This chain's CDR3 is CASSLLRSSYNSPLHF. CDR3 DNA: TGTGCCAGCAGTTTATTACGGAGCTCCTATAATTCACCCCTCCACTTT.

There are many counts of this clonotype. The chain has TRBV4-3 and TRBJ1-1; a weak D match, TRBD1 (5 bases). Germline CDR1 and CDR2: LGHNA and YSLEER. V was pared by 0 bases and J by 1 base, with 9 bases between. CDR3 size: 15 residues. The CDR3 DNA reads TGCGCCAGCAGCCAAGATCCTCAGGGGAACACTGAAGCTTTCTTT. Translating gives CASSQDPQGNTEAFF.

The rearrangement uses TRBV15 and TRBJ1-5, with no clear D. The V and J ends lost 2 bases and 4 bases respectively, with 9 bases between them. This CDR3 is built from 14 residues. Germline V gives CDR1 LNHNV, CDR2 YYDKDF (reference sequence). CDR3 DNA: TGTGCCACCAGCAGAAGACAAACAAATCAGCCCCAGCATTTT. Its protein is CATSRRQTNQPQHF.

This chain joins TRBV7-2 and TRBJ1-6; 8 bases are shared with TRBD1. V dropped 4 bases and J dropped 6; count of bases not matched to a gene: 5. Germline V lookup: CDR1 SGHTA, CDR2 FQGNSA. The CDR3 covers 15 residues. The CDR3 nucleotides are TGTGCCAGCAGCTCTGGGACAGGCCTTAATTCACCCCTCCACTTT. Its translation is CASSSGTGLNSPLHF.

The genes are TRBV9 and TRBJ2-1, with D possibly TRBD1 on 5 matching bases. The CDR3 has 16 amino acids. Trimming pared 0 bases from V and 10 bases from J, leaving 20 bases between. CDR1 and CDR2 from the germline V gene are SGDLS and YYNGEE. CDR3 in DNA: TGTGCCAGCAGCGTAGAGGGCAGGGCATTCCTGGGGGAGCAGTTCTTC. It codes for CASSVEGRAFLGEQFF. The full variable domain, rest sourced from reference TRBV9 and TRBJ2-1, is DSGVTQTPKHLITATGQRVTLRCSPRSGDLSVYWYQQSLDQGLQFLIQYYNGEERAKGNILERFSAQQFPDLHSELNLSSLELGDSALYFCASSVEGRAFLGEQFFGPGTRLTVL.

The chain combines TRBV25-1 with TRBJ2-1; 11 bases agree with TRBD2. The CDR3 is 18 amino acids. Trimming took 4 bases from V and 9 from J; bases not matched to a gene: 17. Looked up from germline, CDR1 is MGHDK and CDR2 is SYGVNS. The CDR3 DNA is TGTGCCAGCAGTGCCGCTTTAGGGACTAGCGGTCGGGTCTTTGAGCAGTTCTTC. As protein: CASSAALGTSGRVFEQFF.

This clonotype has a handful of counts. Here the CDR3 reads CASSLETEEWTEAFF. CDR3 bases: TGCGCCAGCAGCTTGGAAACAGAAGAATGGACTGAAGCTTTCTTT. This sequence joins TRBV5-1 and TRBJ1-1; no clear D. The CDR3 covers 15 residues. Germline values: CDR1 SGHRS, CDR2 YFSETQ. Trimming took 0 bases from V and 5 from J, leaving 14 bases between them.